This is a list of T cell receptor beta chains from one sample in a study of molecular identifiers for immune sequencing clone quantification. MiXCR, applied by TCRdb to the PCR reads, yields one record per CDR3 protein. In the table there are about 100,000 distinct CDR3 sequences, 35% of which are singletons. Sequenced input: naive CD8+ T cells from blood, with Jurkat cell RNA spiked in. Receptors originate from a human donor in good health. Some libraries in this study had Jurkat cell RNA spiked in. Both conserved end residues are part of each CDR3. Each record gives: V gene, D gene, J gene, clone size, CDR3 DNA, CDR3 protein. A D gene is named only where the DNA matches it firmly. The size of a clone is reported for some rows only, either as once, few or many, or as a class for expanded clones.

V: TRBV11-2
D: .
J: TRBJ2-5
size: .
DNA: TGTGCCAGCAGCCCCTTAACGAGACTGATAACGCACGAGACCCAGTACTTC
CDR3: CASSPLTRLITHETQYF

V: TRBV2
D: TRBD2
J: TRBJ2-5
size: few
DNA: TGTGCCAGCAAAGGGAAACTAGGACTAGCCAAGGAAGAGACCCAGTACTTC
CDR3: CASKGKLGLAKEETQYF

V: TRBV9
D: .
J: TRBJ2-2
size: once
DNA: TGTGCCAGCAATGCGAACACCGGGGAGCCGTTTTTT
CDR3: CASNANTGEPFF

V: TRBV5-6
D: .
J: TRBJ2-3
size: few
DNA: TGTGCCAGCAGCCTTTTCGGTCGCACAGATACGCAGTATTTT
CDR3: CASSLFGRTDTQYF

V: TRBV6-5
D: TRBD2
J: TRBJ2-2
size: .
DNA: TGTGCCAGCAGAAAGGGACTAGGGGCCGGGGAGCTGTTTTTT
CDR3: CASRKGLGAGELFF

V: TRBV12-5
D: .
J: TRBJ1-1
size: few
DNA: TGTGCTAGTGGTCCGGCGGAGGGCACTGAAGCTTTCTTT
CDR3: CASGPAEGTEAFF

V: TRBV5-4
D: TRBD1
J: TRBJ2-3
size: .
DNA: TGTGCCAGCAGCCCCGGGACAGGGCACGCAGATACGCAGTATTTT
CDR3: CASSPGTGHADTQYF

V: TRBV25-1
D: .
J: TRBJ2-2
size: .
DNA: TGTGCCAGCAGTAGCGGACAGCTAAACACCGGGGAGCTGTTTTTT
CDR3: CASSSGQLNTGELFF

V: TRBV7-2
D: TRBD2
J: TRBJ2-1
size: many
DNA: TGTGCCAGCAGCTTAGTCCGCACTAGCGGGGGGGGTGAGCAGTTCTTC
CDR3: CASSLVRTSGGGEQFF

V: TRBV5-6
D: TRBD2
J: TRBJ2-7
size: many
DNA: TGTGCCAGCAGCCTCCTAGGAATCGGGAGGGCCGGGTACGAGCAGTACTTC
CDR3: CASSLLGIGRAGYEQYF

V: TRBV6-2/TRBV6-3
D: TRBD1
J: TRBJ1-5
size: many
DNA: TGTGCCAGCAGAGACAGGGCGAATCAGCCCCAGCATTTT
CDR3: CASRDRANQPQHF

V: TRBV28
D: .
J: TRBJ2-3
size: many
DNA: TGTGCCAGCAGTTTATCCGAAAATACGCAGTATTTT
CDR3: CASSLSENTQYF

V: TRBV3-1
D: TRBD1
J: TRBJ2-5
size: .
DNA: TGTGCCAGCAGCGATCCGGGACAGGAACAAGAGCCCCAGTACTTC
CDR3: CASSDPGQEQEPQYF

V: TRBV12-3/TRBV12-4
D: .
J: TRBJ1-1
size: .
DNA: TGTGCCAGCACCCCGAGACAGGAGGGCAGGACTGAAGCTTTCTTT
CDR3: CASTPRQEGRTEAFF

V: TRBV5-1
D: .
J: TRBJ2-2
size: many
DNA: TGCGCCAGCAGCTTGGACGCAGGGAGCACAACCGGGGAGCTGTTTTTT
CDR3: CASSLDAGSTTGELFF

V: TRBV6-2/TRBV6-3
D: TRBD1
J: TRBJ2-7
size: .
DNA: TGTGCCAGCAGTTGGGAACTACCGGGACAGGGGACCGACGAGCAGTACTTC
CDR3: CASSWELPGQGTDEQYF

V: TRBV6-6
D: .
J: TRBJ1-1
size: .
DNA: TGTGCCAGCAGTTACTCCGAAGAAGCTTTCTTT
CDR3: CASSYSEEAFF

V: TRBV4-2
D: .
J: TRBJ2-3
size: many
DNA: TGTGCCAGCAGCCAAGTCGATACCATCACAGATACGCAGTATTTT
CDR3: CASSQVDTITDTQYF

V: TRBV20-1
D: .
J: TRBJ1-3
size: many
DNA: TGCAGTGCTGAAGCTGGAAACACCATATATTTT
CDR3: CSAEAGNTIYF

V: TRBV5-4
D: .
J: TRBJ2-5
size: few
DNA: TGTGCCAGCAGCTTGGCCTACGGGGAGACCCAGTACTTC
CDR3: CASSLAYGETQYF

V: TRBV5-4
D: TRBD1
J: TRBJ2-1
size: .
DNA: TGTGCCAGCAGCCTCCCGACAGGGGGTTTGATCAGTGAGCAGTTCTTC
CDR3: CASSLPTGGLISEQFF

V: TRBV9
D: TRBD1
J: TRBJ2-7
size: .
DNA: TGTGCCAGCAGCGTAGGAGCGGGACAGGGCTACTACGAGCAGTACTTC
CDR3: CASSVGAGQGYYEQYF

V: TRBV12-3/TRBV12-4
D: .
J: TRBJ2-3
size: many
DNA: TGTGCCAGCAGTTTCGATATCCAGGGGGATACGCAGTATTTT
CDR3: CASSFDIQGDTQYF

V: TRBV27
D: .
J: TRBJ2-3
size: .
DNA: TGTGCCAGCAGTTTAGCGGGGGCACCCACTAAAGATACGCAGTATTTT
CDR3: CASSLAGAPTKDTQYF

V: TRBV19
D: .
J: TRBJ2-1
size: .
DNA: TGTGCCAGTAGTATCGCATGGGATGAGCAGTTCTTC
CDR3: CASSIAWDEQFF